The subject of this entry is one TCR beta chain. A few counts support this clonotype. This clone's antigen is unknown. No base quality values were provided; no much bigger clone lies one nucleotide off. The sample is drawn from a study of blood T cells in healthy people across ages (dated by TCRdb to between 2015 and 2017). Regarding the research as a whole: In model experiments, roughly one uniquely barcoded TCR beta cDNA molecule per two T cells was captured by template switching. Using deep sequencing normalized with unique cDNA molecular identifiers, the study measured how TCR beta repertoire diversity changes with age. The donors were split into four age groups: young (average about 16 years), middle-aged (over 35), aged (approximately 60) and long-lived (over 75). To avoid experimental bias, donors of different ages were distributed randomly across sequencing lanes. For two donors (one aged 18 to 30 and one aged 80 or older), the study analyzed two additional independent replicas of 1 million unique cDNA reads from the same blood draw.

The paper's findings and limits, for the study overall: Because profiling used bulk unsorted PBMCs, naive and antigen-experienced compartments could not be compared conclusively. Compared with the aged group, the long-lived group had more naive CD4+ T cells, fewer expanded clones and increased TCR diversity, a pattern suggesting age selection. Estimates of total diversity based on one million sequenced T cells were considered lower bounds and underestimates. As age increased, observed TCR beta diversity per million T cells dropped in a roughly linear way, and a significant reduction was already evident by age 40. A strong correlation was found between observed TCR beta diversity and the percentage of naive T cells measured by flow cytometry. Donor CMV infection status was unknown, potentially confounding age-related changes in expanded clonotypes.

Library preparation was by 5' RACE. This sample was sequenced with an Illumina HiSeq 2500. A second PCR of roughly 6 to 11 cycles was run with a J-beta primer mix and a sample-barcoded 5' primer. Each TCR beta cDNA molecule received a unique molecular identifier from a template-switch 5' adaptor carrying 12 random nucleotides. Each sample yielded at least 2.5 million CDR3-containing paired-end reads. First-strand cDNA was synthesized from all RNA with the Mint cDNA synthesis kit, primed by a TRBC-specific oligonucleotide. All cDNA was treated with uracil-DNA glycosylase and then went through a first 18-cycle PCR with the universal primers M1SS and BC2_uni_R. In the paper's pipeline: Each sample was normalized by randomly selecting 1 million high-quality reads, each carrying a distinct molecular identifier. Instead of being binned into consensus sequences, reads with shared molecular identifiers were discarded. MiTCR, set to a Q25 quality threshold and the strictest error-elimination algorithm, was used for CDR3 identification, clonotype clustering and error correction. Lower-bound total TCR beta diversity was estimated with a nonparametric unseen species model using Euler transformation. TCRdb ran its own pipeline on the public reads, namely fastp trimming at Q25 and MiXCR clone calling, and kept in-frame beta chains. Rows with a matching CDR3 protein are joined into one entry that keeps the most common DNA and genes. These V and J calls originate from TCRdb's pipeline instead of the authors' own analysis. This sample holds 1.5 million to 1.9 million distinct CDR3 sequences; roughly 43% were observed only once. Of the sample, more than 4% is held by the ten largest clones.

CDR1 and CDR2 were assigned from the germline V gene as MGHDK and SYGVNS. The V end loses 3 bases and the J end loses 5 bases, and a stretch of 13 bases separates them. Taken from cysteine to phenylalanine, the CDR3 has 14 residues. Only the CDR3 region is kept as DNA, spanning 42 bases read in frame from base 1. The donors were under 40 Caucasian individuals from Russia, aged roughly 6 to 100 years, who were systemically healthy. Each donor gave 8 to 10 milliliters of peripheral blood, collected into EDTA-treated Vacutainer tubes. Ficoll-Paque density-gradient centrifugation was used to isolate PBMCs, with at least 7 million obtained per sample. Trizol reagent was used to extract total RNA from PBMCs, with at least 5.5 micrograms per sample. Naive CD45RAhigh/CD27high T cell percentages were measured by flow cytometry on a PBMC aliquot from every donor.

This receptor was identified in a woman between 18 and 29 years old in good health. The sequenced sample consisted of blood. Recombination connected TRBV25-1 to TRBJ1-2; the D region possibly corresponds to TRBD1 (5 bases align). The sequenced DNA is TGTGCCAGCAGTGATAGGGGTCTAGGGTATGGCTACACCTTC. Translated, it reads CASSDRGLGYGYTF.